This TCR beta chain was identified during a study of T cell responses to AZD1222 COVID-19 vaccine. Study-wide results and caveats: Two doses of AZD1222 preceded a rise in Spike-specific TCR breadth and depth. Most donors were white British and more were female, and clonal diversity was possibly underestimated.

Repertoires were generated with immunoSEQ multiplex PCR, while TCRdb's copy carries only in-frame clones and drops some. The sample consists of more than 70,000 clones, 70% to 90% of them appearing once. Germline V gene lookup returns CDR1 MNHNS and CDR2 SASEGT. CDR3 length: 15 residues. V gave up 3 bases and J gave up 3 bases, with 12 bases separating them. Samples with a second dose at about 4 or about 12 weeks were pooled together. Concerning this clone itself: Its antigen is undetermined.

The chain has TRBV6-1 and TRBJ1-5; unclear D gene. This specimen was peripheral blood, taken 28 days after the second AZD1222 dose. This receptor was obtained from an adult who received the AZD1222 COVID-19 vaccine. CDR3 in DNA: TGTGCCAGCAGTGATATGGAGGGTTTCAATCAGCCCCAGCATTTT. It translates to CASSDMEGFNQPQHF.